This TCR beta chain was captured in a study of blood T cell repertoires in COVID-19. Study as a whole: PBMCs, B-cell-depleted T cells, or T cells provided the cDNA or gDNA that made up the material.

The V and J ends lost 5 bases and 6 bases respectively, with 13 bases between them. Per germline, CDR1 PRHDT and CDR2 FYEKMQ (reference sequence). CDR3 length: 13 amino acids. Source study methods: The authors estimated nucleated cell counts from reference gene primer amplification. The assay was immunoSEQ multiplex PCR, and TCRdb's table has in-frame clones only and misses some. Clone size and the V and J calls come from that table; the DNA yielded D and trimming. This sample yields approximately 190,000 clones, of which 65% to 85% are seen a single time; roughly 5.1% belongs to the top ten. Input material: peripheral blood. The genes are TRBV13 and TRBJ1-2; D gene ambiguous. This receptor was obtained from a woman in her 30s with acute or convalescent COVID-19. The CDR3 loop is CASSRGGVDGYTF. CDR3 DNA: TGTGCCAGCAGCAGAGGCGGAGTCGATGGCTACACCTTC.